The rows below give T cell receptor beta chains drawn from one sample of a study of regulatory T cells in long-lasting Graves disease. A single record per CDR3 protein comes from TCRdb applying MiXCR to the multiplex PCR reads. The repertoire holds over 500,000 distinct CDR3 sequences, with more than 15% as singletons. These data also formed part of another study, on T cells in Graves' hyperthyroidism and ophthalmopathy.

The sequencing here drew on peripheral blood mononuclear cells (PBMCs), taken at new diagnosis, from a patient treated with antithyroid drugs. Source of these receptors: a young man with Graves disease. Both conserved end residues are part of each CDR3. A D gene is named only where the DNA matches it firmly. Not every row has a clone size; where given, it reads once, few, many or a size class.

.	TRBV7-9	.	TRBJ1-1	TGTGCCAGCAGCCCTACGATTATCCGGGGACCTAAAGGGGACACTGAAGCTTCCTTT	CASSPTIIRGPKGDTEASF
few	TRBV15	TRBD1	TRBJ1-5	TGTGCCACCAGCAGACTTGGGACAGGGTATAGCAATCAGCCCCAGCATTTT	CATSRLGTGYSNQPQHF
many	TRBV27	TRBD2	TRBJ2-7	TGTGCCAGCAGACCTCTGACTAGCGGCTACGAGCAGTACTTC	CASRPLTSGYEQYF
few	TRBV4-2	.	TRBJ1-1	TGTGCCAGCAGCCAAGACCTAGGGGACACTGAAGCTTTCTTT	CASSQDLGDTEAFF
.	TRBV5-4	.	TRBJ1-5	TGTGCCAGCAGACAAGGGACACGGTTTCTATTGAGCAATCAGCCCCAGCATTTT	CASRQGTRFLLSNQPQHF
many	TRBV7-2	TRBD1	TRBJ1-6	TGTGCCAGCAGCCCGGGGGGACAGATATATAATTCACCCCTCCACTTT	CASSPGGQIYNSPLHF
many	TRBV10-1	TRBD1	TRBJ2-5	TGCGCCAGCAGTGAGCCCAGGGGGCTGAAGACCCAGTACTTC	CASSEPRGLKTQYF
.	TRBV6-2/TRBV6-3	.	TRBJ2-1	TGTGCCAGCAGCCTCGTCGGTAATTCCCCGTTCTTC	CASSLVGNSPFF
.	TRBV10-2	.	TRBJ2-5	TGCGCCAGCAGAACTGCCGGGTCAGAAGAGACCCAGTACTTC	CASRTAGSEETQYF
many	TRBV5-1	.	TRBJ1-1	TGCGCCAGCTCTGATCCAGAGAGCACTGAAGCTTTCTTT	CASSDPESTEAFF
many	TRBV7-2	.	TRBJ2-3	TGTGCCAGCAGCTCCTCGGGGGCGCGGGATCGGACAGATACGCAGTATTTT	CASSSSGARDRTDTQYF
many	TRBV20-1	.	TRBJ2-1	TGCAGTGCTAGCGAAACCTCGGGCTACAATGAGCAGTTCTTC	CSASETSGYNEQFF
many	TRBV5-1	.	TRBJ1-5	TGCGCCAGCAGTCGGGACTCTAGTGGACAGCCCCAGCATTTT	CASSRDSSGQPQHF
.	TRBV27	.	TRBJ1-2	TGTGCCAGCAGATTTGGGGGCAGTAACTATGGCTACACCTTC	CASRFGGSNYGYTF
.	TRBV20-1	TRBD2	TRBJ2-1	TGCAGTGCTAGAGTTCTAGCGGGAGGCTCCTACAATGAGCAGTTCTTC	CSARVLAGGSYNEQFF
few	TRBV2	.	TRBJ1-2	TGTGCCAGCAGGCAGACCCTCTTTAAACTCTATGGCTACACCTTC	CASRQTLFKLYGYTF
many	TRBV11-2	TRBD1	TRBJ1-2	TGTGCCAGCAGCCCCCTGGGGGGACAGGGTTCCTATGGCTACACCTTC	CASSPLGGQGSYGYTF
many	TRBV2	.	TRBJ2-1	TGTGCCAGCAGTGCTCGCCACGGTGGGGACAATGAGCAGTTCTTC	CASSARHGGDNEQFF
few	TRBV11-3	.	TRBJ2-2	TGTGCCAGCAGCTTACTCAGCGGGCAGTTCAGCAGCGGGGAGCTGTTTTTT	CASSLLSGQFSSGELFF
many	TRBV20-1	.	TRBJ2-3	TGCAGTGCTCAGGGGCAGGTTCGCACAGATACGCAGTATTTT	CSAQGQVRTDTQYF
many	TRBV2	TRBD2	TRBJ2-1	TGTGCCAGCAGTTCCGGGACTAGCGGGAGGAAGAGCTCCTACAATGAGCAGTTCTTC	CASSSGTSGRKSSYNEQFF
once	TRBV4-1	TRBD2	TRBJ2-5	TGCGCCAGCAGCACCCCGGGACTAGCGGGAGTTAGGACCCAGTACTTC	CASSTPGLAGVRTQYF
.	TRBV5-1	.	TRBJ2-1	TGCGCCAGCAGCGCGGGTCTAGCGAACAATGAGCAGTTCTTC	CASSAGLANNEQFF
few	TRBV2	.	TRBJ1-6	TGTGCCAGCACCCAACCCTCCCTGGGGGCGAATTCACCCCTCCACTTT	CASTQPSLGANSPLHF
few	TRBV20-1	.	TRBJ2-7	TGCAGTGCTTTATTTGGGGAGAGGGCCACCTACGAGCAGTACTTC	CSALFGERATYEQYF
.	TRBV4-1	.	TRBJ1-5	TGCGCCAGCAGCCAAGATCCGGGGGCAAGCGGACAGCCCCAGCATTTT	CASSQDPGASGQPQHF
many	TRBV11-3	TRBD2	TRBJ2-3	TGTGCCAGCAGCCCCGGGACTAACACAGATACGCAGTATTTT	CASSPGTNTDTQYF
.	TRBV12-3/TRBV12-4	TRBD2	TRBJ2-3	TGTGCCAGCAGTTTATGGGAGGGCGGCACAGATACGCAGTATTTT	CASSLWEGGTDTQYF
few	TRBV28	.	TRBJ2-5	TGTGCCAGCAGTCAAAGATTCTCCTCGTACTTC	CASSQRFSSYF
.	TRBV19	TRBD1	TRBJ2-7	TGTGCCAGTAGCCGTGAGACAGGGGGCGCGGGCGAGCAGTACTTC	CASSRETGGAGEQYF
few	TRBV30	TRBD1	TRBJ2-2	TGTGCCTGGAATACAGGGGGCACCGGGGAGCTGTTTTTT	CAWNTGGTGELFF
many	TRBV30	.	TRBJ2-3	TGTGCCTGGAGCTGGGTAGGGGGACCGCAGTATTTT	CAWSWVGGPQYF
few	TRBV11-2	.	TRBJ2-7	TGTGCCAGCAGCTTAGAGGGTAGTGTTAGCTCCGAGCAGTACTTC	CASSLEGSVSSEQYF
.	TRBV14	.	TRBJ2-3	TGTGCCAGCAGCTTCGCAGGGGCTACAGATACGCAGTATTTT	CASSFAGATDTQYF
.	TRBV7-9	TRBD1	TRBJ2-7	TGTGCCAGCATCGACGGGACAGGGGGCTACGAGCAGTACTTC	CASIDGTGGYEQYF
many	TRBV10-3	.	TRBJ1-1	TGTGCCAGCACGGGACAACTGAACACTGAAGCTTTCTTT	CASTGQLNTEAFF
many	TRBV2	TRBD1	TRBJ1-5	TGTGCCAGCAGTGTTCAGGGGGGGATCAATCAGCCCCAGCATTTT	CASSVQGGINQPQHF
many	TRBV30	.	TRBJ2-1	TGTGCCTGGGACTCACAGGGAGGGGAGCAGTTCTTC	CAWDSQGGEQFF
few	TRBV4-1	.	TRBJ1-1	TGCGCCAGCAGCCAAGACCCGGGAGGGGTACTAGGAAACACTGAAGCTTTCTTT	CASSQDPGGVLGNTEAFF
many	TRBV30	TRBD1	TRBJ1-1	TGTGCCCGCATATCACAGGGGGCTTGGGGAGCTTTCTTT	CARISQGAWGAFF
many	TRBV20-1	.	TRBJ2-1	TGCAGTGGACTACCCCGGCAGCGATACAATGAGCAGTTCTTC	CSGLPRQRYNEQFF
few	TRBV6-1	.	TRBJ1-2	TGTGCCAGCATCGCAACTTCGTACCGGGGCTATGGCTACACCTTC	CASIATSYRGYGYTF
.	TRBV28	.	TRBJ1-5	TGTGCCAGCAGTTGGCAGGGTCAGCCCCAGCATTTT	CASSWQGQPQHF
once	TRBV7-9	TRBD2	TRBJ2-3	TGTGCCAGCTTTTGGGGGACTAGCCGGGCATCCCCAGATACGCAGTATTTT	CASFWGTSRASPDTQYF
few	TRBV10-3	.	TRBJ1-2	TGTGCCATCAGTGATGAGGGAGGGGACTATGGCTACACCTTC	CAISDEGGDYGYTF
many	TRBV12-5	TRBD2	TRBJ2-5	TGTGCTAGTGGTTTTGGAGGAGTGCGGGGGCAAGAGACCCAGTACTTC	CASGFGGVRGQETQYF
.	TRBV7-2	TRBD2	TRBJ2-2	TGTGCCAGCAGCTTAACGCCTAGCGGGGGCGGGGAGCTGTTTTTT	CASSLTPSGGGELFF
few	TRBV7-3	.	TRBJ1-1	TGTGCCAGCAGCTTAGGTAGCAAGAACACTGAAGCTTTCTTT	CASSLGSKNTEAFF
once	TRBV5-1	.	TRBJ2-1	TGCGCCAGCAGCCGGACTATAAACTACAATGAGCAGTTCTTC	CASSRTINYNEQFF
.	TRBV27	.	TRBJ1-2	TGTGCCAGCAGCGATGGGGACGGCGACTATGGCTACACCTTC	CASSDGDGDYGYTF
many	TRBV10-1	.	TRBJ2-3	TGCGCCAGCAGTGACAGGGTCGACACAGATACGCAGTATTTT	CASSDRVDTDTQYF
.	TRBV7-9	.	TRBJ1-6	TGTGCCAGCAGTTCTAACGGGATTTCACCCCTCCACTTT	CASSSNGISPLHF